This T cell receptor (beta chain) came from a study of blood T cell repertoires in COVID-19. Sequenced by immunoSEQ multiplex PCR; TCRdb stores in-frame clones only, minus some. This sample has 220,000 or so clones; 85% to 90% occur once, and the top ten carry around 9.6%. The CDR3 is made up of 14 amino acids. The V end lost 5 bases, the J end lost 1 base, and 9 bases lay between the germline ends. Germline CDR1 reads MNHEY; CDR2 reads SMNVEV (reference sequence). The source is a woman aged 45-60 years with COVID-19, enrolled during active disease. The sequenced sample consisted of peripheral blood. The gene calls are TRBV27 and TRBJ2-4; no clear D. The CDR3 DNA follows: TGTGCCAGCAGTGGAGTTCGGGCCAAAAACATTCAGTACTTC. It codes for CASSGVRAKNIQYF.